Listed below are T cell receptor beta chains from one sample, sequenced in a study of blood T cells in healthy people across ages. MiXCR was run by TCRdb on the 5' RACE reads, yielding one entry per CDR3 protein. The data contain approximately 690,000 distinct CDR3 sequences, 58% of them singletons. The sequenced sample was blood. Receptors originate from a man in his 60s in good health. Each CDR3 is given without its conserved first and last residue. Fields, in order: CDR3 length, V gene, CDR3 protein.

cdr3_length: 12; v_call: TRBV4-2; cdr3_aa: ASSQLGRNSPLH
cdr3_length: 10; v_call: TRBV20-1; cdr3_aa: RAREKVTEAF
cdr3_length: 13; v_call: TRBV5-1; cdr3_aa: ASSLGGGGGYEQY
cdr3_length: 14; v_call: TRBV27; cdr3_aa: ASSHLYGTWNEKLF
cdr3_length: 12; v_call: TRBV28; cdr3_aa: ASIRDSNKSPLH
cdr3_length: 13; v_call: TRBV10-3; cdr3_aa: AISESGGNTGELF
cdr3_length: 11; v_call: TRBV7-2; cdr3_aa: ASSVGWGETKY
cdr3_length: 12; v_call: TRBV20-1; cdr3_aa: SAPLGLAGVRQY
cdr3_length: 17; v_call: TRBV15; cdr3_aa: ATSRELAGGLLLNNEQF
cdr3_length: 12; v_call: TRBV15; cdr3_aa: ATSRAGSNSPLH
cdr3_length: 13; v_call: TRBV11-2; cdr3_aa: ASTPGSLATDTQY
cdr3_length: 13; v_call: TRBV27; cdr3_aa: ASSRWTGAQETQY
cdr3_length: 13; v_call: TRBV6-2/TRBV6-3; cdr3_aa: ASSLGGNYNSPLH
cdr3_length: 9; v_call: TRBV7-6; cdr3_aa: ASRQEETQY
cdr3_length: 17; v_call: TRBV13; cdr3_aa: ASSLGRPGQARLGYGYT
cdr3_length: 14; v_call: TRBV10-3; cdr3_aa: AISERGGGGRNIQY
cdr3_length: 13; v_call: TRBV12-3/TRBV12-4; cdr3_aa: ASTPGSRGYNEQF
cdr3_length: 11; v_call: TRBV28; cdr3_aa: ASFRRTTDTQY
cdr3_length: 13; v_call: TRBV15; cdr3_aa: ATSARGALSHEQY
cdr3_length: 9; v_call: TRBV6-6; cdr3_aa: ASSRGGEAF
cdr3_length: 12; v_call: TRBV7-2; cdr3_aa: ASSLGVQPNEQF
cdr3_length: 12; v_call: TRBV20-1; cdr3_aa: SVSGRPVENIQY
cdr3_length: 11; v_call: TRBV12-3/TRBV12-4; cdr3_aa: ASSLLSVDTQY
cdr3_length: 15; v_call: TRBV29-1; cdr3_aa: SVEDQETSGGLETQY
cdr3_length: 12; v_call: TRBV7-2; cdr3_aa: ASSLVGVSGELF
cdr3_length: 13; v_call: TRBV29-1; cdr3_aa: SVEGGPGGSYGYT
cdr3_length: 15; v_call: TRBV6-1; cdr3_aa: ASSEVSGTGERTEAF
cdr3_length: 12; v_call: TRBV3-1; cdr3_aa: ASSQEGQVETQY
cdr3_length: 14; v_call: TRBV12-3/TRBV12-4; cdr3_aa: ASSLTSGGAMNEQY
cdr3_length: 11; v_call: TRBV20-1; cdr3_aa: SARQGGIHGYT
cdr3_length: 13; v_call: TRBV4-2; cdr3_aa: ASKGPGSSYNEQF
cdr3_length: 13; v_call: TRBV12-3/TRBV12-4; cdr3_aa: ASSPPRAQNEKLF
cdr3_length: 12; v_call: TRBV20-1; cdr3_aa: SARGAGGREKLF
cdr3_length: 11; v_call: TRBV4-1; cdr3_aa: ASSQLTTGEQY
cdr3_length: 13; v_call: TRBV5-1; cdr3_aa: ASSIGGAGYNEQY
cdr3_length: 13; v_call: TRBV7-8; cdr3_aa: ASSPGTRVSYEQY
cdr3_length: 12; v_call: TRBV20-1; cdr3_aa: SARDTGQHYEQY
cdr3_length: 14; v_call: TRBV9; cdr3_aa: ASSPPSSGGTDTQY
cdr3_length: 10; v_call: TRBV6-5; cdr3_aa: ARPGTGNEQF
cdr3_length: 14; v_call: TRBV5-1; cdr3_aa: ASSSAPGSGANVLT
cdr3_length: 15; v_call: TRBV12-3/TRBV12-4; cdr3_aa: ASSPDRSSGGAYEQY
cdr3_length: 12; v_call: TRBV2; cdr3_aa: ASRAGYSYNEQF
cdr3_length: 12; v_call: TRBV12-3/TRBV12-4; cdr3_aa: ASRRDSPDYEQY
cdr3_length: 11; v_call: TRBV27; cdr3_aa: ASSIGHPKEQY
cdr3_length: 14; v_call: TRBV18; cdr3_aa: ASSPERQGIDSPLH
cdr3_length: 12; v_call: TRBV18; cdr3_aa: ASSQGAQTYEQY
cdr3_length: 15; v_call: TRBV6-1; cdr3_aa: ASSRLLTGLGGNTIY
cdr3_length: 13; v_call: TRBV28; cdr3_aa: ASCSGDRKAIGYT